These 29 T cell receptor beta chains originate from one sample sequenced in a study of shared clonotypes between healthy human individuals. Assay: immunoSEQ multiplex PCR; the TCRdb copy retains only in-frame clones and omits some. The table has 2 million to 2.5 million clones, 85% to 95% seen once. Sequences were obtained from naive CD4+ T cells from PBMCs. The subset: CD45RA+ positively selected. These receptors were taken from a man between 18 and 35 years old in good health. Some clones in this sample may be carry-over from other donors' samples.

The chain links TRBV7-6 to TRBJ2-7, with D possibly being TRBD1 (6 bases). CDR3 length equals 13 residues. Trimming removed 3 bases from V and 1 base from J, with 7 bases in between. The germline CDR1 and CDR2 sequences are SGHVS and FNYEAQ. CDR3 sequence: CASSFGQSYEQYF. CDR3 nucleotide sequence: TGTGCCAGCAGCTTCGGACAGTCCTACGAGCAGTACTTC.

The CDR3 DNA reads TGTGCCAGCAGCTTAGTGGCAGGGGGAGGCAATCAGCCCCAGCATTTT. This gives the protein CASSLVAGGGNQPQHF. The V call is TRBV11-2, the J call TRBJ1-5, with 7 bases aligning to TRBD1. Germline CDR1 reads SGHAT; CDR2 reads FQNNGV. This CDR3 has 16 amino acids. V was clipped by 1 base and J by 2 bases; unmatched bases: 5.

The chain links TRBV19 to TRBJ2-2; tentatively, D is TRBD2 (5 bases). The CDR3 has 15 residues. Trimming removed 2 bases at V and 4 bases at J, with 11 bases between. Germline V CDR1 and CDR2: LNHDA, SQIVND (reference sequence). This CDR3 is CASSITSAGTGELFF. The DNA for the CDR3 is TGTGCCAGTAGTATAACTTCTGCGGGCACCGGGGAGCTGTTTTTT.

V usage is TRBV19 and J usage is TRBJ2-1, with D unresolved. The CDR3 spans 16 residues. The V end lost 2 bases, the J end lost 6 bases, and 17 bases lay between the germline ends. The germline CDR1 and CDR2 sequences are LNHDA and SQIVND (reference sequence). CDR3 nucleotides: TGTGCCAGTAGTATAATGGTCGTGGGAACTGGCAATGAGCAGTTCTTC. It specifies CASSIMVVGTGNEQFF.

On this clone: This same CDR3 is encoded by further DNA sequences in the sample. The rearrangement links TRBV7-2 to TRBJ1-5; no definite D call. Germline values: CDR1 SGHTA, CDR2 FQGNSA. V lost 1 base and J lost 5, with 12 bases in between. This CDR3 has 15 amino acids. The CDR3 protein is CASSLVFGVDQPQHF. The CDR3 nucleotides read TGTGCCAGCAGCTTAGTTTTCGGAGTCGATCAGCCCCAGCATTTT.

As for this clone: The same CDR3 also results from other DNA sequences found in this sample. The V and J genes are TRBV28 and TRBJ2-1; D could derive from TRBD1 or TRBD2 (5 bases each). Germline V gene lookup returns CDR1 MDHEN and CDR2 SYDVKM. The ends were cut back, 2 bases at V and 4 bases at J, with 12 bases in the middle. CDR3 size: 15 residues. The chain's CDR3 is CASSLLAGAYNEQFF. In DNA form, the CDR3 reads TGTGCCAGCAGTTTACTGGCCGGGGCGTACAATGAGCAGTTCTTC.

The CDR3 sequence is CASSRGREQYF. CDR3 DNA: TGTGCCAGCAGTCGTGGTCGGGAGCAGTACTTC. The V call is TRBV6-5, the J call TRBJ2-7; D not certain. V was pared by 5 bases and J by 7 bases, with 9 bases between. This CDR3 region has 11 residues. The germline gives CDR1 MNHEY, CDR2 SVGAGI.

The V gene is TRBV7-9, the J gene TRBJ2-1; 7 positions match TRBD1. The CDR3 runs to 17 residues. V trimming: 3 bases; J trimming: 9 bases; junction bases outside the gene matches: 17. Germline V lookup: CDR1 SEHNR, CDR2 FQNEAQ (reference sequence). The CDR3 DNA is TGTGCCAGCAGCTTTGATCACAGGGGACCTATTAACGGTGAGCAGTTCTTC. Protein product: CASSFDHRGPINGEQFF.

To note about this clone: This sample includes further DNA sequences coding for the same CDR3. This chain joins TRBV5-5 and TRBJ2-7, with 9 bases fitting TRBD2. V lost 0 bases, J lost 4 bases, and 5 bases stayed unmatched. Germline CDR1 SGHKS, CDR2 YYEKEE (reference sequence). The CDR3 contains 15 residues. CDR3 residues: CASSLGGTSSYEQYF. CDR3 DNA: TGTGCCAGCAGCTTGGGCGGGACTAGCTCATACGAGCAGTACTTC.

CDR3 coding DNA: TGTGCCAGCAGCCGATTTAGCGGGAGGGGGGAGCATGAGCAGTTCTTC. Protein sequence: CASSRFSGRGEHEQFF. The rearrangement links TRBV5-4 to TRBJ2-1; 11 bases match TRBD2. The CDR3 totals 16 residues. J gave up 8 bases and V 4 bases, and 11 bases lay outside the gene matches. Germline CDR1 is SGHNT and CDR2 is YYREEE (reference sequence).

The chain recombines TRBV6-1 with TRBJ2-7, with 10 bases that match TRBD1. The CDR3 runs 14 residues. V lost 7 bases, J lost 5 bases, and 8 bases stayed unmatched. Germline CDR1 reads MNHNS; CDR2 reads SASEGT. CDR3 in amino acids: CASTLRQGAHEQYF. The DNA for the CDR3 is TGTGCCAGCACCCTTCGACAGGGGGCTCACGAGCAGTACTTC.

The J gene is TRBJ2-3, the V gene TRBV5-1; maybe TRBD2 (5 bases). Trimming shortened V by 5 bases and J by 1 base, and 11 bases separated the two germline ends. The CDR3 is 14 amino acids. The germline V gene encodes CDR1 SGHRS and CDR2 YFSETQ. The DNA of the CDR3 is TGCGCCAGCAGGCCCCCCGGGGGCACAGATACGCAGTATTTT. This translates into CASRPPGGTDTQYF.

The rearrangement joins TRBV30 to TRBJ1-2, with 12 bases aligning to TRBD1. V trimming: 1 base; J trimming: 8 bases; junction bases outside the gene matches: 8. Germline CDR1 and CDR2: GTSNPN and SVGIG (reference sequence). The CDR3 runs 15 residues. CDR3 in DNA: TGTGCCTGGAGTGACCCGGGACAGGGGGCGGAGGGCTACACCTTC. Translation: CAWSDPGQGAEGYTF.

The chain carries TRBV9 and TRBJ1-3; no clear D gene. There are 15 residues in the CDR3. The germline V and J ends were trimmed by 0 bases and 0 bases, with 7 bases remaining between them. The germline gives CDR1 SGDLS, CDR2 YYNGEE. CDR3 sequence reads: CASSVVGNSGNTIYF. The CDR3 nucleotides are TGTGCCAGCAGCGTAGTAGGGAACTCTGGAAACACCATATATTTT.

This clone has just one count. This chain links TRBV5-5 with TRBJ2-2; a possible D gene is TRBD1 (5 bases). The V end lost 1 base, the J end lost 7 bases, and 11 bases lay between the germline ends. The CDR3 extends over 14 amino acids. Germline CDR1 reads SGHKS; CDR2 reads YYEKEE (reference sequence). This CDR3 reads CASSLRGRGGELFF. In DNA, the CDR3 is TGTGCCAGCAGCTTGAGGGGCCGAGGCGGGGAGCTGTTTTTT.

CDR3 nucleotides: TGCAGTGAGACTAGTTACAATGAGCAGTTCTTC. Protein: CSETSYNEQFF. The chain employs TRBV20-1 and TRBJ2-1; TRBD2 might be the D (6 bases). The CDR3 extends over 11 amino acids. The germline V and J ends were trimmed by 7 bases and 4 bases, with 8 bases remaining between them. Germline-derived CDR1 and CDR2 are DFQATT and SNEGSKA (reference sequence).

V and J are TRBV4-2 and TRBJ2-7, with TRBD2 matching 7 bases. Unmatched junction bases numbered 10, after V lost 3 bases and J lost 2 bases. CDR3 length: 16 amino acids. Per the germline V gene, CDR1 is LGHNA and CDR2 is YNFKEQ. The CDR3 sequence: CASSQPSGGLPYEQYF. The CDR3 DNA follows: TGTGCCAGCAGCCAGCCCTCGGGAGGCCTCCCCTACGAGCAGTACTTC.

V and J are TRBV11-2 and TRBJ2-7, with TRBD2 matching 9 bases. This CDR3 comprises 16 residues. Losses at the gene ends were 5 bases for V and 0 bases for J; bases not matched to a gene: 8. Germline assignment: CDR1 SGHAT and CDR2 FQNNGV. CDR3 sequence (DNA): TGTGCCAGCAGCATGACTAGCGGCCGATACTCCTACGAGCAGTACTTC. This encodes CASSMTSGRYSYEQYF.

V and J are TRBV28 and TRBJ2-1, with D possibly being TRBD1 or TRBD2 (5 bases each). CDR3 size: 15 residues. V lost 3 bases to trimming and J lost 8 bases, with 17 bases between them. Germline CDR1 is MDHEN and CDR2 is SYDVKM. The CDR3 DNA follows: TGTGCCAGCAGTTTCCCCGGCGCCGGGACCGATGAGCAGTTCTTC. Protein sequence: CASSFPGAGTDEQFF. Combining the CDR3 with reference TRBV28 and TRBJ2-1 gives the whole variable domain DVKVTQSSRYLVKRTGEKVFLECVQDMDHENMFWYRQDPGLGLRLIYFSYDVKMKEKGDIPEGYSVSREKKERFSLILESASTNQTSMYLCASSFPGAGTDEQFFGPGTRLTVL.

The CDR3 DNA reads TGCGCCAGCAGCTTGGCCGTGGCGGAAGGGGAGCTGTTTTTT. Translated: CASSLAVAEGELFF. The V call is TRBV5-1, the J call TRBJ2-2; D is unresolved. Trimming cost V 0 bases and J 8 bases, with 11 bases left between them. The CDR3 totals 14 residues. CDR1 and CDR2 from the germline V gene are SGHRS and YFSETQ. Using reference TRBV5-1 and TRBJ2-2 for the parts outside the CDR3, the full variable domain is KAGVTQTPRYLIKTRGQQVTLSCSPISGHRSVSWYQQTPGQGLQFLFEYFSETQRNKGNFPGRFSGRQFSNSRSEMNVSTLELGDSALYLCASSLAVAEGELFFGEGSRLTVL.

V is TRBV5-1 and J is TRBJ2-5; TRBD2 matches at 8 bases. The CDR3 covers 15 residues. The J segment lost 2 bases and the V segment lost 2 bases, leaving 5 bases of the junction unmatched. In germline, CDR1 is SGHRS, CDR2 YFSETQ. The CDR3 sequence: CASSFSGGGQETQYF. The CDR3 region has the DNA TGCGCCAGCAGCTTTTCGGGAGGGGGACAAGAGACCCAGTACTTC.

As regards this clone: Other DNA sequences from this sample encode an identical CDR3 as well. CDR3 sequence reads: CASSSGQGRQPQHF. The CDR3 DNA is TGTGCCAGCAGCTCGGGACAGGGGAGGCAGCCCCAGCATTTT. The V gene is TRBV7-2, the J gene TRBJ1-5, with TRBD1 matching over 10 bases. Germline V CDR1 and CDR2: SGHTA, FQGNSA. With 4 bases clipped from V and 7 bases from J, the junction kept 4 bases outside the gene matches. The length of the CDR3 is 14 residues.

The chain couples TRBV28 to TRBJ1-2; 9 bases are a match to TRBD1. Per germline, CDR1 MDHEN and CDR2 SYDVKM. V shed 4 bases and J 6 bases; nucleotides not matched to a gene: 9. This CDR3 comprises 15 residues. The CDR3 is CASSYRGQGRNGYTF. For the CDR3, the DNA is TGTGCCAGCAGTTACCGGGGACAGGGAAGGAATGGCTACACCTTC.

CDR3 nucleotides: TGTGCCAGCAGCTTAGTGGGACTAGCGGGGTCCTCCTACAATGAGCAGTTCTTC. Translated, it gives CASSLVGLAGSSYNEQFF. V gene TRBV7-2 combines with J gene TRBJ2-1; 13 bases are shared with TRBD2. Germline V lookup: CDR1 SGHTA, CDR2 FQGNSA. V lost 1 base to trimming and J lost 0 bases; unmatched junction nucleotides: 3. CDR3 size: 18 residues. Drawing the rest from reference TRBV7-2 and TRBJ2-1, the complete variable domain is GAGVSQSPSNKVTEKGKDVELRCDPISGHTALYWYRQSLGQGLEFLIYFQGNSAPDKSGLPSDRFSAERTGGSVSTLTIQRTQQEDSAVYLCASSLVGLAGSSYNEQFFGPGTRLTVL.

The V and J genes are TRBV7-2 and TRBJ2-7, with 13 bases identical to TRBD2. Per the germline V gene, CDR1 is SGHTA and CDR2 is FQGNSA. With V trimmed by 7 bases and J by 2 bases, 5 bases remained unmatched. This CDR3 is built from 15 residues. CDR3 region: CASTRTSGRAYEQYF. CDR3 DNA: TGTGCCAGCACCCGAACTAGCGGGAGGGCCTACGAGCAGTACTTC.

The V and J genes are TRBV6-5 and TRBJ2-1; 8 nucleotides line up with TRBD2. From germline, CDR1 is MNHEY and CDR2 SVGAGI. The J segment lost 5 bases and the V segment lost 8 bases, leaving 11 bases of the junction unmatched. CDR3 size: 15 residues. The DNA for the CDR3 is TGTGCCAGCGCTACGGGGGGGTTTAGCCACAATGAGCAGTTCTTC. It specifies CASATGGFSHNEQFF.

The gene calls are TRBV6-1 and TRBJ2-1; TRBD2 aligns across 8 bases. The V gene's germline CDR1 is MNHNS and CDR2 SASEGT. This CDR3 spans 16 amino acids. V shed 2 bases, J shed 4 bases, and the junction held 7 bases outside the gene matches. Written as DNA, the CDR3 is TGTGCCAGCAGTGAACAGGGACTAGGGCAATACAATGAGCAGTTCTTC. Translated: CASSEQGLGQYNEQFF.

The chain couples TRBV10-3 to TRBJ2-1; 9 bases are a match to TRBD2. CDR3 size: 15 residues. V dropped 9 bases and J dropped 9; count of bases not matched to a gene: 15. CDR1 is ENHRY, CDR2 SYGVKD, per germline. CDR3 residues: CAISPMVAGEGEQFF. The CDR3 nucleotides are TGTGCCATTAGCCCAATGGTAGCGGGAGAGGGTGAGCAGTTCTTC.

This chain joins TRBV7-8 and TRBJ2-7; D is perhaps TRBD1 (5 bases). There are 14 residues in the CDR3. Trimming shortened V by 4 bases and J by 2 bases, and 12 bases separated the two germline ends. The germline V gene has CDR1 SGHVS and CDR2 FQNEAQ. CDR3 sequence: CASSSTGVPYEQYF. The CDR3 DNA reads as TGTGCCAGCAGCTCTACAGGAGTCCCCTACGAGCAGTACTTC.